This T cell receptor (beta chain) was recovered during a study of shared clonotypes between healthy human individuals. Whole-study results and caveats: Donor scarcity curtailed the genetic and exposure-history diversity represented herein.

CD8 cells regarded as naive lacked CD45RO, were positively chosen for CCR7, and omitted terminally differentiated effector memory CD45RA+ cells. Worth noting for this clone: Its antigen is undetermined.

Looked up from germline, CDR1 is MGHRA and CDR2 is YSYEKL. Losses at the gene ends were 2 bases for V and 4 bases for J; bases not matched to a gene: 7. The CDR3 has 16 amino acids. Genomic DNA of every subset was divided equally among multiple immunoSEQ plates. Sequenced by immunoSEQ multiplex PCR; TCRdb stores in-frame clones only, minus some. The sample holds roughly 770,000 clones; 96% are singletons and the top ten take approximately 0.2%. The sample was naive CD8+ T cells sorted from blood. The chain has TRBV4-1 and TRBJ2-7; TRBD2 matches 11 bases. The receptor was derived from a man aged 25 to 40 in good health. The CDR3 loop is CASSQYRTSGWYEQYF. DNA for the CDR3: TGCGCCAGCAGCCAATACAGGACTAGCGGGTGGTACGAGCAGTACTTC.